This T cell receptor (beta chain) was identified during a study of blood T cell repertoires in COVID-19. The overall study: Acute and convalescent COVID-19 specimens originated in the United States, Italy and Spain. Nucleic acid was either cDNA or gDNA, and it came from T cells, B-cell-depleted T cells, or PBMCs.

In the original processing: Nucleated cell number was recorded as an estimate derived from reference gene primer amplification. Clones were sequenced by immunoSEQ multiplex PCR, and TCRdb holds only the in-frame ones, with some missing. The V and J calls and the clone size are those of that table, but D and trimming were determined from the DNA. The data show around 250,000 clones, approximately 78% seen once. The germline CDR1 and CDR2 sequences are SGDLS and YYNGEE. This CDR3 is 14 amino acids long. Trimming removed 4 bases at V and 15 bases at J, with 23 bases between. The chain has TRBV9 and TRBJ2-4; no reliable D call. The sample was peripheral blood. This clonotype was sampled from a woman aged 18-35 years with acute or convalescent COVID-19. The CDR3, as DNA: TGTGCCAGCAGCCCGAGAGGCACCGACGAAGTCCGGTACTTC. This sequence encodes CASSPRGTDEVRYF.